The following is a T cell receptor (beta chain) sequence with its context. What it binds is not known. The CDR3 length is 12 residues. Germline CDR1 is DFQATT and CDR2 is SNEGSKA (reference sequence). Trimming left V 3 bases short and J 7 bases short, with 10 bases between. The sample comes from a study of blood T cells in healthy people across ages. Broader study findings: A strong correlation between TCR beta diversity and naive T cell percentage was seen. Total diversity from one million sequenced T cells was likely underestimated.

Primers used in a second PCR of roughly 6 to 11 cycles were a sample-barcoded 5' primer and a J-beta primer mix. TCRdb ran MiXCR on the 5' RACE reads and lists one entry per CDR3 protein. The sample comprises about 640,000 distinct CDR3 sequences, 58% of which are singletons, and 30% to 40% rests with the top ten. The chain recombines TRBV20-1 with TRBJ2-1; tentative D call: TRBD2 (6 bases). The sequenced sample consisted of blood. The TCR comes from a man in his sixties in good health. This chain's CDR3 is CSASSRGNEQFF. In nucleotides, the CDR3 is TGCAGTGCTAGTTCGCGGGGAAATGAGCAGTTCTTC.